This T cell receptor beta chain comes out of a study of blood T cells in healthy people across ages. Each donor supplied approximately 10 milliliters of peripheral blood. A J-beta primer mix and a sample-barcoded 5' primer were used in a second PCR of roughly 7 to 12 cycles. TCRdb used MiXCR to reprocess the 5' RACE reads, holding one entry per CDR3 protein. There are about 800,000 distinct CDR3 sequences in the sample; more than 20% occur only once, and roughly 3.8% lies in the top ten. The table lists this clonotype with a few counts. The antigen is undetermined. Overall study findings and caveats: Those diversity estimates obtained from one million T cells were thought to be underestimates.

These data were also filed under a second study, of T cells of mothers and their children. That report adds: The second PCR used the M1S primer, and this primer added sample barcodes and 2-4 random nucleotides. Reads obtained per mother exceeded 9 million TCR beta CDR3 reads, with 3 million to 3.5 million obtained per child.

The receptor's source is a boy between 10 and 17 years old in good health. The sequenced material came from blood.

The CDR3 DNA is TGTGCCACCAGCAGAGCTGGGGGCTCTGGAAACACCATATATTTT. Encoded protein: CATSRAGGSGNTIYF. The rearrangement joins TRBV15 to TRBJ1-3, with D possibly being TRBD1 (5 bases). Trimming took off 1 base at V and 0 bases at J, with 7 bases between the two ends. Germline assignment: CDR1 LNHNV and CDR2 YYDKDF (reference sequence). This CDR3 spans 15 amino acids. Drawing the rest from reference TRBV15 and TRBJ1-3, the complete variable domain is DAMVIQNPRYQVTQFGKPVTLSCSQTLNHNVMYWYQQKSSQAPKLLFHYYDKDFNNEADTPDNFQSRRPNTSFCFLDIRSPGLGDTAMYLCATSRAGGSGNTIYFGEGSWLTVV.